The next 24 T cell receptor beta chains were all read from a single sample in a study of T cell responses to AZD1222 COVID-19 vaccine. Clones were read by immunoSEQ multiplex PCR, and TCRdb kept only the in-frame ones, dropping some. The table shows some 85,000 clones, with approximately 90% occurring only once. The sequenced sample was peripheral blood, obtained on day 0 of AZD1222 vaccination. These receptor sequences come from an adult in good health.

This chain joins TRBV15 and TRBJ2-5, with D possibly matching TRBD1 (5 bases). The germline gives CDR1 LNHNV, CDR2 YYDKDF (reference sequence). V gave up 1 base and J gave up 5 bases, with 11 bases separating them. The CDR3 loop spans 14 amino acids. The CDR3 DNA is TGTGCCACCAGCAGAGTTCCAGGGTCCGAGACCCAGTACTTC. It encodes CATSRVPGSETQYF.

The chain couples TRBV11-3 to TRBJ2-3; 8 nucleotides agree with TRBD2. V lost 5 bases to trimming and J lost 1 base; unmatched junction nucleotides: 2. This CDR3 spans 14 amino acids. Germline CDR1 is SGHNT and CDR2 is YENEEA. CDR3 in amino acids: CASSHGGGTDTQYF. The CDR3 DNA reads as TGTGCCAGCAGCCACGGGGGGGGCACAGATACGCAGTATTTT.

V gene TRBV5-3 combines with J gene TRBJ2-1, with no clear D. TRBV5-3 is designated an ORF whose function remains uncertain. V shed 8 bases and J shed 9 bases, with 12 bases lying between them. This CDR3 has 11 amino acids. The DNA of the CDR3 is TGTGCCAGGCTCAGATGGGCTGAGCAGTTCTTC. As protein: CARLRWAEQFF.

The genes are TRBV28 and TRBJ1-2, with D tentatively TRBD1 (5 bases). The CDR3 has 14 amino acids. Germline CDR1 and CDR2: MDHEN and SYDVKM. Trimming stripped 2 bases from V and 4 bases from J, with 11 bases between. The CDR3 bases are TGTGCCAGCAGTTTACAGGGACGGGGCTATGGCTACACCTTC. Translating gives CASSLQGRGYGYTF.

The chain uses TRBV19 and TRBJ2-1, with a possible D match to TRBD1 (5 bases). The germline V gene encodes CDR1 LNHDA and CDR2 SQIVND (reference sequence). This CDR3 comprises 16 residues. V shed 1 base and J shed 9 bases, with 19 bases lying between them. CDR3 residues: CASSIAPQASRGEQFF. CDR3 sequence (DNA): TGTGCCAGTAGTATAGCTCCACAGGCCTCAAGGGGTGAGCAGTTCTTC. Complete variable domain (other parts from reference TRBV19 and TRBJ2-1): DGGITQSPKYLFRKEGQNVTLSCEQNLNHDAMYWYRQDPGQGLRLIYYSQIVNDFQKGDIAEGYSVSREKKESFPLTVTSAQKNPTAFYLCASSIAPQASRGEQFFGPGTRLTVL.

The rearrangement joins TRBV5-1 to TRBJ2-3; 11 bases agree with TRBD2. This CDR3 contains 15 residues. V lost 5 bases, J lost 4 bases, and 6 bases stayed unmatched. Germline V gives CDR1 SGHRS, CDR2 YFSETQ. DNA for the CDR3: TGCGCCAGCAGGCTAGCGGGAGGTCTAGCAGATACGCAGTATTTT. Residues: CASRLAGGLADTQYF.

This chain uses TRBV10-3 with TRBJ2-2, with 8 nucleotides matching TRBD2. The V gene end was trimmed by 3 bases and the J gene end by 1 base; junction bases not matched to a gene: 7. This CDR3 comprises 17 residues. Germline V gene sequence: CDR1 ENHRY, CDR2 SYGVKD. CDR3 nucleotide sequence: TGTGCCATCAGTGACGAGCGGGGGTTCGGGAACACCGGGGAGCTGTTTTTT. Its translation: CAISDERGFGNTGELFF.

The chain couples TRBV28 to TRBJ2-2, with D uncertain. The CDR3 totals 16 residues. CDR1 MDHEN and CDR2 SYDVKM come from the germline V gene. With 8 bases removed from V and 4 bases from J, the gap between germline ends came to 20 bases. CDR3 amino acids: CASGYDLGVGTGELFF. CDR3 in DNA: TGTGCCAGCGGATATGATTTGGGCGTCGGCACCGGGGAGCTGTTTTTT.

The chain links TRBV2 to TRBJ1-2, with D tentatively TRBD1 (6 bases). CDR3 length: 13 residues. Germline CDR1 is SNHLY and CDR2 is FYNNEI. V was pared by 5 bases and J by 8 bases, with 15 bases between. CDR3 region: CASSLFGGQGYTF. The CDR3, as DNA: TGTGCCAGCAGTCTTTTTGGGGGGCAAGGCTACACCTTC. The variable domain in full, with the rest retrieved from reference TRBV2 and TRBJ1-2, is EPEVTQTPSHQVTQMGQEVILRCVPISNHLYFYWYRQILGQKVEFLVSFYNNEISEKSEIFDDQFSVERPDGSNFTLKIRSTKLEDSAMYFCASSLFGGQGYTFGSGTRLTVV.

This clone has a single count. At one boundary the junction diverges from the germline segment, which might be a read error. The chain has TRBV2 and TRBJ1-6, with D tentatively TRBD1 (6 bases). The germline CDR1 and CDR2 sequences are SNHLY and FYNNEI. The CDR3 is 14 amino acids. CDR3 amino acids: CASSEFGGGDPIRF. The CDR3 DNA is TGTGCCAGCAGTGAGTTTGGGGGGGGCGACCCCATCCGCTTT.

This clone was found once. The rearrangement links TRBV19 to TRBJ2-1; 11 nucleotides line up with TRBD2. V gave up 5 bases and J gave up 2 bases; unmatched junction bases: 2. The CDR3 sequence is 15 residues long. Germline V gene data show CDR1 as LNHDA and CDR2 as SQIVND (reference sequence). The CDR3 DNA is TGTGCCAGTAGTTCACTAGCGGGAGCCTACAATGAGCAGTTCTTC. Residues: CASSSLAGAYNEQFF.

In its sample, this clone was seen once. This chain links TRBV12-5 with TRBJ2-3; D not resolved. This CDR3 region has 16 residues. Germline V gene data show CDR1 as LGHNT and CDR2 as FRNRAP. V lost 0 bases, J lost 3 bases, and 13 bases lay in between. The CDR3 sequence: CASGLVLSSSTDTQYF. The DNA of the CDR3 is TGTGCTAGTGGTTTGGTACTTTCGAGTTCGACAGATACGCAGTATTTT.

A single count supports this clone. CDR3 amino acids: CASSFQGEQFF. The CDR3 DNA sequence: TGCGCCAGCAGCTTTCAGGGGGAGCAGTTCTTC. The chain combines TRBV5-1 with TRBJ2-1; D perhaps matches TRBD1 (6 bases). Trimming took 2 bases from V and 10 from J, leaving 7 bases between them. The CDR3 contains 11 residues. Per the germline V gene, CDR1 is SGHRS and CDR2 is YFSETQ.

The chain uses TRBV9 and TRBJ1-5; D might be TRBD1 (6 bases). The CDR3 is made up of 15 amino acids. Trimming removed 3 bases at V and 4 bases at J, with 14 bases between. From germline, CDR1 is SGDLS and CDR2 YYNGEE. The CDR3 sequence is CASSEGGRTNQPQHF. The CDR3 DNA reads TGTGCCAGCAGCGAGGGGGGACGGACTAATCAGCCCCAGCATTTT.

This clone showed up just once. The chain employs TRBV11-1 and TRBJ1-2; D is unclear. CDR1 and CDR2 from the germline V gene are SGHAT and FQDESV (reference sequence). Trimming took 6 bases from V and 2 from J, leaving 4 bases between them. CDR3 length equals 11 residues. CDR3 sequence: CASSGNYGYTF. For the CDR3, the DNA is TGTGCCAGCAGTGGGAACTATGGCTACACCTTC. The whole variable domain, filled in from reference TRBV11-1 and TRBJ1-2, reads EAEVAQSPRYKITEKSQAVAFWCDPISGHATLYWYRQILGQGPELLVQFQDESVVDDSQLPKDRFSAERLKGVDSTLKIQPAELGDSAMYLCASSGNYGYTFGSGTRLTVV.

The gene calls are TRBV28 and TRBJ1-2; TRBD1 matches 8 bases. Germline CDR1 reads MDHEN; CDR2 reads SYDVKM. With V trimmed by 6 bases and J by 1 base, 7 bases remained unmatched. The CDR3 sequence is 15 residues long. CDR3 sequence: CASSSPGGLNYGYTF. The CDR3 region has the DNA TGTGCCAGCAGCAGCCCAGGGGGCCTTAACTATGGCTACACCTTC.

The rearrangement joins TRBV6-5 to TRBJ1-3; D gene unclear. The V gene's germline CDR1 is MNHEY and CDR2 SVGAGI. V was trimmed by 6 bases and J by 1 base, leaving 4 bases between them. The CDR3 spans 12 residues. The CDR3 sequence: CASRTSGNTIYF. CDR3 DNA sequence: TGTGCCAGCAGAACGTCTGGAAACACCATATATTTT.

This clone appeared once. The gene calls are TRBV3-1 (or the pseudogene TRBV3-2) and TRBJ1-6; D perhaps matches TRBD1 (6 bases). Trimming shortened V by 7 bases and J by 9 bases, and 13 bases separated the two germline ends. This CDR3 is 13 amino acids long. Germline-derived CDR1 and CDR2 are LGHDT and YNNKEL (reference sequence). The CDR3 spells CASNTGIGSPLHF. The CDR3 nucleotides are TGTGCCAGCAACACAGGGATAGGTTCACCCCTCCACTTT.

The V gene is TRBV6-5, the J gene TRBJ1-1, with D possibly being TRBD1 (5 bases). The CDR3 runs 13 residues. V was pared by 2 bases and J by 4 bases, with 8 bases between. In germline, CDR1 is MNHEY, CDR2 SVGAGI. The CDR3: CASSYVGGTEAFF. CDR3 DNA sequence: TGTGCCAGCAGTTACGTTGGGGGCACTGAAGCTTTCTTT.

This clone was seen a few times. The junction does not match germline at one end; this may be a read error. The chain is built from TRBV7-7 and TRBJ1-2, with 10 bases aligning to TRBD1. From germline, CDR1 is SSHAT and CDR2 FNYEAQ (reference sequence). The CDR3 runs to 15 residues. The CDR3, as DNA: TGTGCTAGCAGCTTAGTAGTGGGGACAGGGGCTGGCTACACCTTC. It translates to CASSLVVGTGAGYTF.

This clone was counted once. The chain combines TRBV4-1 with TRBJ2-1; either TRBD1 or TRBD2 may fit D (5 bases each). Trimming left V 3 bases short and J 2 bases short, with 20 bases between. The CDR3 has 18 amino acids. Germline-derived CDR1 and CDR2 are MGHRA and YSYEKL. The CDR3 DNA is TGCGCCAGCAGCCACCGGGACGGATACATTCTTACCTACAATGAGCAGTTCTTC. It translates to CASSHRDGYILTYNEQFF.

V and J are TRBV18 and TRBJ1-1; the D gene is possibly TRBD1 (5 bases). There are 14 residues in the CDR3. Trimming removed 3 bases from V and 5 bases from J, with 13 bases in between. Per germline, CDR1 KGHSH and CDR2 LQKENI. DNA of the CDR3: TGTGCCAGCTCACCGGGCAGGGAGGGGACTGAAGCTTTCTTT. Encoded protein: CASSPGREGTEAFF. The complete variable domain, with remaining parts taken from reference TRBV18 and TRBJ1-1, reads NAGVMQNPRHLVRRRGQEARLRCSPMKGHSHVYWYRQLPEEGLKFMVYLQKENIIDESGMPKERFSAEFPKEGPSILRIQQVVRGDSAAYFCASSPGREGTEAFFGQGTRLTVV.

The chain carries TRBV4-2 and TRBJ2-7; D is perhaps TRBD2 (5 bases). Trimming stripped 0 bases from V and 2 bases from J, with 14 bases between. The CDR3 has 16 amino acids. Per the germline V gene, CDR1 is LGHNA and CDR2 is YNFKEQ. The CDR3 spells CASSQDKTTRAYEQYF. The CDR3 DNA reads as TGTGCCAGCAGCCAAGACAAAACTACTAGGGCCTACGAGCAGTACTTC.

The CDR3 bases are TGTGCCACCAGTGAACGGGGTGGGGAGCTGTTTTTT. Amino acid sequence: CATSERGGELFF. This chain links TRBV24-1 with TRBJ2-2, with D maybe TRBD2 (5 bases). Trimming removed 4 bases at V and 8 bases at J, with 7 bases between. CDR3 length: 12 residues. Per germline, CDR1 KGHDR and CDR2 SFDVKD.